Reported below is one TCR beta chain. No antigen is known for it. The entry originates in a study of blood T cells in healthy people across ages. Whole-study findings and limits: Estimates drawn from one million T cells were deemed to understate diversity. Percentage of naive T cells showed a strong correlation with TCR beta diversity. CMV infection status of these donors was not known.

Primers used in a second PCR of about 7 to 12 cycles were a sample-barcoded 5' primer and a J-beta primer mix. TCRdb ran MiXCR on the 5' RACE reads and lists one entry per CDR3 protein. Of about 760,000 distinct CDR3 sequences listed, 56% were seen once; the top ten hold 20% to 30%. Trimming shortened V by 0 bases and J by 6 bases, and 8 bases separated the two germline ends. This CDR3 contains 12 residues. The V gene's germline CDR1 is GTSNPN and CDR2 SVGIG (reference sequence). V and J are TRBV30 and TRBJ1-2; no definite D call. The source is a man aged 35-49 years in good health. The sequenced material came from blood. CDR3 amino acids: CAWSVVSHGYTF. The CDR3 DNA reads TGTGCCTGGAGTGTAGTGAGTCATGGCTACACCTTC.